The 27 T cell receptor beta chains below were found in one sample sequenced in a study of shared clonotypes between healthy human individuals. Assay: immunoSEQ multiplex PCR; the TCRdb copy retains only in-frame clones and omits some. The sample gives around 530,000 clones, around 76% of which show up once; around 12% is in the top ten. Specimen: PBMCs. The receptors here all came from a woman aged 40 to 49 in good health. Some clones in this sample may be carry-over from other donors' samples.

This clone was seen a single time. The gene calls are TRBV7-9 and TRBJ1-3; 8 nucleotides line up with TRBD1. Trimming took 1 base from V and 2 from J; bases not matched to a gene: 7. Per germline, CDR1 SEHNR and CDR2 FQNEAQ (reference sequence). This CDR3 is 17 amino acids long. CDR3: CASSLGRQGRTGNTIYF. The DNA of the CDR3 is TGTGCCAGCAGCTTAGGACGACAGGGGCGGACTGGAAACACCATATATTTT.

This clone was seen more than once but under ten times. The CDR3 region has the DNA TGTGCCAGCACCCTTAGCGGGACTTACAATGAGCAGTTCTTC. Amino acids: CASTLSGTYNEQFF. The chain recombines TRBV6-1 with TRBJ2-1, with TRBD2 matching 8 bases. CDR3 size: 14 residues. Germline values: CDR1 MNHNS, CDR2 SASEGT. Trimming removed 7 bases from V and 4 bases from J; junction bases left unmatched: 6.

This clone was detected only a few times. The sample carries other DNA sequences with the same CDR3. The rearrangement joins TRBV28 to TRBJ1-1; D call uncertain. The CDR3 has 11 residues. V lost 6 bases, J lost 4 bases, and 6 bases lay in between. Germline CDR1 reads MDHEN; CDR2 reads SYDVKM. This CDR3 reads CASSRTTEAFF. CDR3 in DNA: TGTGCCAGCAGCAGGACCACTGAAGCTTTCTTT.

As for this clone: A far larger clone lies a single base away; this is likely a read error. The chain couples TRBV28 to TRBJ1-2; a weak D match, TRBD1 (5 bases). Trimming took 3 bases from V and 5 from J, leaving 13 bases between them. The germline CDR1 and CDR2 sequences are MDHEN and SYDVKM. The CDR3 has 14 amino acids. The CDR3 DNA reads as TGTGCCAGCAGTTTGGGGGTCGCCTCGTATGGCTACACCTTC. It specifies CASSLGVASYGYTF.

The J gene is TRBJ2-5, the V gene TRBV30; TRBD2 matches 8 bases. The CDR3 is made up of 13 amino acids. Looked up from germline, CDR1 is GTSNPN and CDR2 is SVGIG (reference sequence). The J segment lost 6 bases and the V segment lost 8 bases, leaving 11 bases of the junction unmatched. The CDR3 spells CARLRTGGQTQYF. DNA for the CDR3: TGTGCCCGGCTCCGGACGGGGGGGCAGACCCAGTACTTC.

This clone has only one observation. V and J are TRBV5-6 and TRBJ2-7; D is possibly TRBD1 or TRBD2 (5 bases each). The V end was cut by 5 bases, the J end by 3 bases, with 12 bases between. CDR3 length: 13 amino acids. The germline CDR1 and CDR2 sequences are SGHDT and YYEEEE. CDR3 sequence reads: CASSRGPDYEQYF. The DNA for the CDR3 is TGTGCCAGCAGTAGGGGACCGGACTACGAGCAGTACTTC.

J is TRBJ2-2 and V is TRBV2, with TRBD1 identical over 8 bases. This CDR3 contains 13 residues. Per germline, CDR1 SNHLY and CDR2 FYNNEI. Trimming at V came to 7 bases and at J to 13 bases, leaving 11 bases not matched to a gene. The CDR3 coding sequence is TGTGCCAGCACCAGAACGGACAGGGTAGGGCTGTTTTTT. It is translated as CASTRTDRVGLFF.

The rearrangement joins TRBV5-5 to TRBJ2-7; no clear D. The germline gives CDR1 SGHKS, CDR2 YYEKEE (reference sequence). Deletions cut 4 bases from V and 1 base from J, with 21 bases between. The length of the CDR3 is 17 residues. The CDR3 loop is CASSRLVIRIGSYEQYF. CDR3 in DNA: TGTGCCAGCAGCCGTCTGGTTATACGTATAGGTTCCTACGAGCAGTACTTC.

The chain links TRBV6-4 to TRBJ1-1; TRBD1 agrees at 7 bases. Germline V gene sequence: CDR1 MRHNA, CDR2 SNTAGT. The CDR3 is made up of 17 amino acids. Trimming at V came to 3 bases and at J to 7 bases, leaving 17 bases not matched to a gene. In DNA form, the CDR3 reads TGTGCCAGCAGTGATTTAGGTAGTCAGGGGGGGAGCGGTGAAGCTTTCTTT. It translates to CASSDLGSQGGSGEAFF.

The chain carries TRBV7-2 and TRBJ1-1; unclear D gene. V lost 5 bases to trimming and J lost 1 base, with 14 bases between them. CDR1 is SGHTA and CDR2 is FQGNSA in the germline V gene. This CDR3 has 15 residues. In DNA, the CDR3 is TGTGCCAGCAGCACCCTAGCGGGAGGGAACACTGAAGCTTTCTTT. Translating gives CASSTLAGGNTEAFF.

In this sample, this clone turned up a few times. CDR3 in DNA: TGTGCCAGCAGCTTTGGGGACAGCGGCACTACTAATGAAAAACTGTTTTTT. It codes for CASSFGDSGTTNEKLFF. The chain recombines TRBV12-1 with TRBJ1-4; the table's TRBD1 call for D was not verified on the DNA. TRBV12-1 is a pseudogene locus. The CDR3 runs 17 residues.

This clone was seen a handful of times. The chain carries TRBV5-3 and TRBJ2-2, with TRBD2 matching 12 bases. TRBV5-3 is an ORF; its function is uncertain. The trim removed 5 bases at V and 2 bases at J, leaving 10 bases unmatched. The length of the CDR3 is 18 residues. CDR3: CARSLRTSGNLNTGELFF. For the CDR3, the DNA is TGTGCCAGAAGTCTAAGGACTAGCGGGAACTTAAACACCGGGGAGCTGTTTTTT.

Here the CDR3 DNA reads TGTGCCACCAGCAGACCACAGGGGGATTCCTACAATGAGCAGTTCTTC. Translated: CATSRPQGDSYNEQFF. V and J are TRBV15 and TRBJ2-1, with TRBD1 matching 8 bases. The germline gives CDR1 LNHNV, CDR2 YYDKDF (reference sequence). CDR3 size: 16 residues. V shed 2 bases, J shed 1 base, and the junction held 4 bases outside the gene matches.

The rearrangement links TRBV27 to TRBJ2-3; 13 bases fit TRBD2. Germline CDR1 and CDR2: MNHEY and SMNVEV (reference sequence). The CDR3 runs to 15 residues. The V segment lost 4 bases and the J segment 11 bases; nucleotides outside the gene matches: 9. The CDR3 is CASSWGTSGEVGQYF. The DNA of the CDR3 is TGTGCCAGCAGTTGGGGGACTAGCGGGGAGGTGGGGCAGTATTTT.

There are many counts of this clone. The chain has TRBV11-2 and TRBJ2-2; the D is unclear. CDR1 SGHAT and CDR2 FQNNGV come from the germline V gene. CDR3 length: 13 amino acids. V lost 1 base to trimming and J lost 6 bases, with 6 bases between them. The CDR3 is CASSLGASGELFF. The CDR3 nucleotides read TGTGCCAGCAGCTTAGGGGCTTCCGGGGAGCTGTTTTTT.

The chain combines TRBV19 with TRBJ1-2; 7 nucleotides line up with TRBD1. V was pared by 3 bases and J by 4 bases, with 5 bases of the junction left unmatched. The CDR3 sequence is 14 residues long. CDR1 and CDR2 (germline): LNHDA, SQIVND (reference sequence). In nucleotides, the CDR3 is TGTGCCAGTAGTATCCGGGACAGCTCCTATGGCTACACCTTC. Translation gives CASSIRDSSYGYTF.

This clone was seen a handful of times. The rearrangement uses TRBV29-1 and TRBJ2-5, with a possible D match to TRBD2 (5 bases). V shed 7 bases and J shed 5 bases, with 17 bases lying between them. Germline lookup yields CDR1 SQVTM and CDR2 ANQGSEA. The CDR3 loop spans 13 amino acids. The CDR3 bases are TGCAGCGCCACCGGGGTCTTCGGGGAGACCCAGTACTTC. It translates to CSATGVFGETQYF.

The V call is TRBV7-3, the J call TRBJ2-7, with D tentatively TRBD1 (5 bases). Germline CDR1 reads SGHTA; CDR2 reads FQGTGA. V lost 5 bases and J lost 3, with 5 bases in between. The CDR3 is made up of 11 amino acids. The CDR3 spells CASSDSYEQYF. The CDR3 DNA sequence: TGTGCCAGCAGCGACAGCTACGAGCAGTACTTC. Complete variable domain (other parts from reference TRBV7-3 and TRBJ2-7): GAGVSQTPSNKVTEKGKYVELRCDPISGHTALYWYRQSLGQGPEFLIYFQGTGAADDSGLPNDRFFAVRPEGSVSTLKIQRTERGDSAVYLCASSDSYEQYFGPGTRLTVT.

The chain combines TRBV9 with TRBJ1-3; D is unclear. This CDR3 comprises 16 residues. Trimming stripped 4 bases from V and 1 base from J, with 15 bases between. The germline gives CDR1 SGDLS, CDR2 YYNGEE. This chain's CDR3 is CASSSRQPSSGNTIYF. In DNA form, the CDR3 reads TGTGCCAGCAGCTCCCGCCAACCCTCTTCTGGAAACACCATATATTTT. The variable domain in full, with the rest retrieved from reference TRBV9 and TRBJ1-3, is DSGVTQTPKHLITATGQRVTLRCSPRSGDLSVYWYQQSLDQGLQFLIQYYNGEERAKGNILERFSAQQFPDLHSELNLSSLELGDSALYFCASSSRQPSSGNTIYFGEGSWLTVV.

The CDR3 sequence is CASTLIRGSDEQFF. The CDR3 nucleotides are TGTGCCAGCACCTTAATAAGGGGATCGGATGAGCAGTTCTTC. V gene TRBV6-5 combines with J gene TRBJ2-1; possibly TRBD1 for D (5 bases). Trimming cost V 7 bases and J 8 bases, with 18 bases left between them. The germline V gene encodes CDR1 MNHEY and CDR2 SVGAGI. This CDR3 region has 14 residues.

A few counts support this clone. DNA for the CDR3: TGTGCCAGCAGCCACGAAGTTGGTAGCGGGAGGGCGGGGGCCTCGATCAATGAGCAGTTCTTC. Its protein is CASSHEVGSGRAGASINEQFF. The V call is TRBV4-2, the J call TRBJ2-1, with 11 bases identical to TRBD2. Germline trimming cut 3 bases from V and 6 bases from J; bases unmatched to any gene: 22. This CDR3 contains 21 residues. Germline loops: CDR1 LGHNA, CDR2 YNFKEQ.

The J gene is TRBJ2-2, the V gene TRBV19, with TRBD2 identical over 13 bases. Looked up from germline, CDR1 is LNHDA and CDR2 is SQIVND (reference sequence). This CDR3 spans 15 amino acids. Trimming removed 8 bases from V and 4 bases from J; junction bases left unmatched: 4. The CDR3: CASSGLAGVTGELFF. The CDR3 DNA reads as TGTGCCAGTTCAGGACTAGCGGGGGTCACCGGGGAGCTGTTTTTT.

The chain couples TRBV20-1 to TRBJ1-4; D gene ambiguous. There are 11 residues in the CDR3. CDR1 is DFQATT and CDR2 is SNEGSKA in the germline V gene (reference sequence). V was pared by 5 bases and J by 4 bases, with 5 bases between. CDR3 amino acids: CSASFNEKLFF. The CDR3 DNA sequence: TGCAGTGCTTCTTTTAATGAAAAACTGTTTTTT.

The chain employs TRBV5-6 and TRBJ1-2; D call uncertain. The CDR3 length is 14 residues. Germline loops: CDR1 SGHDT, CDR2 YYEEEE. The V end lost 1 base, the J end lost 1 base, and 8 bases lay between the germline ends. CDR3 sequence reads: CASSLLQINYGYTF. CDR3 nucleotide sequence: TGTGCCAGCAGCTTGCTACAGATTAACTATGGCTACACCTTC.

The sample holds a few counts of this clone. The V and J genes are TRBV30 and TRBJ1-5; D is ambiguous. V was clipped by 1 base and J by 5 bases, with 12 bases between them. CDR1 and CDR2 (germline): GTSNPN, SVGIG (reference sequence). The CDR3 runs 14 residues. CDR3 bases: TGTGCCTGGAGTGCGGGCCTAGAGGATCAGCCCCAGCATTTT. It translates to CAWSAGLEDQPQHF.

This clone showed up just a few times. This likely came from a read error, as a far larger clone is one base away. This chain links TRBV30 with TRBJ2-2, with a possible D match to TRBD2 (6 bases). The CDR3 runs to 15 residues. CDR1 is GTSNPN and CDR2 is SVGIG in the germline V gene (reference sequence). The V and J ends lost 3 bases and 5 bases respectively, with 16 bases between them. CDR3 amino acids: CAWRSAREDTGELFF. The CDR3 region has the DNA TGTGCCTGGAGGAGTGCAAGGGAGGATACCGGGGAGCTGTTTTTT.

The sample holds one count of this clone. The junction shows a germline mismatch at one end, possibly a read error. The sample contains more than one DNA sequence encoding this CDR3. The chain recombines TRBV4-1 with TRBJ2-3; TRBD2 matches at 11 bases. Per germline, CDR1 MGHRA and CDR2 YSYEKL. This CDR3 comprises 16 residues. CDR3 sequence (DNA): TGCGCCAGCAGCTACGAGGGGGGACTAGCGGCAGATACGCAATATTTT. This encodes CASSYEGGLAADTQYF.